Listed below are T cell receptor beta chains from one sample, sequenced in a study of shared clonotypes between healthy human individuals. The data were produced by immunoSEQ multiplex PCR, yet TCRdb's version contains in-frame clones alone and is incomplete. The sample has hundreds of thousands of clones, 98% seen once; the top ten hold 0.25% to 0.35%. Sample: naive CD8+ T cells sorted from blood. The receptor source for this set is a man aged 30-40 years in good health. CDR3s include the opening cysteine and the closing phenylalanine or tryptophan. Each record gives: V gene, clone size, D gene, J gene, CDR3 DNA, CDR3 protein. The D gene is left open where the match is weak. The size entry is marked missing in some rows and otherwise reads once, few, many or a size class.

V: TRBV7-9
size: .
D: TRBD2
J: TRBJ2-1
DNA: TGTGCCAGCAGCCCAATCCGGACTAGCGGACACAATGAGCAGTTCTTC
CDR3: CASSPIRTSGHNEQFF

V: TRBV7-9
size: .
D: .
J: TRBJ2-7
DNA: TGTGCCAGCAGCTTAGATGGAGGGGAGGTCCCCTACGAGCAGTACTTC
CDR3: CASSLDGGEVPYEQYF

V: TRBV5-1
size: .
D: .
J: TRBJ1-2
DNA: TGCGCCAGCAGCACCTCGACAGGCACTTGGGATGGCTACACCTTC
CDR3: CASSTSTGTWDGYTF

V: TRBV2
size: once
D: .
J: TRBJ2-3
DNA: TGTGCCAGCACAGAGACAGTCTCTAGCACAGATACGCAGTATTTT
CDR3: CASTETVSSTDTQYF

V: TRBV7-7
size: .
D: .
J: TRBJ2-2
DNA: TGTGCCAGCAGCCCAGGTAATAGTCCCGGGGTCGGGGAGCTGTTTTTT
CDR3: CASSPGNSPGVGELFF

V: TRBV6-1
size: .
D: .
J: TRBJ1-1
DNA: TGTGCCAGCAGTGAAGCTACCACAAAGAACACTGAAGCTTTCTTT
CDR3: CASSEATTKNTEAFF

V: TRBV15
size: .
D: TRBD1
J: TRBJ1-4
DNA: TGTGCCACCGCGAAGTCCCGGGACAGGGTGGAACTGTTTTTT
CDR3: CATAKSRDRVELFF

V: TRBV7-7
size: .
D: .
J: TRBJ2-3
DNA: TGTGCTAGCAGCTTTTGGAGGGCCCCGAGCACAGATACGCAGTATTTT
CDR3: CASSFWRAPSTDTQYF

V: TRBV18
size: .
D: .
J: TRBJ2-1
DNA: TGTGCCAGCTCACTAAATGCCCCTGAGCAGTTCTTC
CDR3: CASSLNAPEQFF

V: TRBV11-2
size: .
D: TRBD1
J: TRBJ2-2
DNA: TGTGCCAGCAGCTTAGGAACAGGGGCCGGGGAGCTGTTTTTT
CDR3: CASSLGTGAGELFF

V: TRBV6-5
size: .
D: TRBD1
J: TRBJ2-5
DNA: TGTGCCAGCGGAACGGACAGGGCCATGACCCAGTACTTC
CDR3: CASGTDRAMTQYF

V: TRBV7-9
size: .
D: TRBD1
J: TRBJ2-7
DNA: TGTGCCAGCAGGACGAGCGACAGGGACGGCGAGCAGTACTTC
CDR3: CASRTSDRDGEQYF

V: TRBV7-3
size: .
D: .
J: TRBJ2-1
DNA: TGTGCCAGCAGCTCACAACAGGGCCCCTACAATGAGCAGTTCTTC
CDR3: CASSSQQGPYNEQFF

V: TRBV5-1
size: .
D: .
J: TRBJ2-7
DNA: TGCGCCAGCAGCTTGGCAATGTCCTACGAGCAGTACTTC
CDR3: CASSLAMSYEQYF

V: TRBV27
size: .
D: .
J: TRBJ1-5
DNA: TGTGCCAGCAGTTCCCGAATCCCGACAGAGGAGAGCAATCAGCCCCAGCATTTT
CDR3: CASSSRIPTEESNQPQHF

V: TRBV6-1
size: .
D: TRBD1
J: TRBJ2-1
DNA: TGTGCCAGCAGTGAAGCAGACCGGGACAGGGCCTACAATGAGCAGTTCTTC
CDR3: CASSEADRDRAYNEQFF

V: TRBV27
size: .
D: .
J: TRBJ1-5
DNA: TGTGCCAGCAGTCAAGGGTTTTCTTATAGCAATCAGCCCCAGCATTTT
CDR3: CASSQGFSYSNQPQHF